This T cell receptor beta chain stems from a study of blood T cell repertoires in COVID-19. As processed by the authors: By means of reference gene primer amplification, nucleated cell counts were estimated. TCRdb's table, derived via immunoSEQ multiplex PCR, lists solely in-frame clones and lacks some. V, J and clone size are those of that table, while D and trimming were read from the DNA. This sample has about 180,000 clones; over 75% occur once, and the top ten carry roughly 1.2%. Allocation to cohorts depended on clinical history reported by the participants. This clone has more than one count but fewer than ten. The CDR3 extends over 16 amino acids. Germline V gene sequence: CDR1 SGDLS, CDR2 YYNGEE. The V end was cut by 3 bases, the J end by 0 bases, with 15 bases between.

V usage is TRBV9 and J usage is TRBJ1-1; maybe TRBD1 (6 bases). The sequencing sample was made of PBMCs or T cells enriched from blood (not recorded which). The clonotype comes from a human donor with acute COVID-19. The donor label of this sample is uncertain. The chain's CDR3 is CASSARRDNMNTEAFF. CDR3 coding DNA: TGTGCCAGCAGCGCGAGAAGGGACAATATGAACACTGAAGCTTTCTTT.